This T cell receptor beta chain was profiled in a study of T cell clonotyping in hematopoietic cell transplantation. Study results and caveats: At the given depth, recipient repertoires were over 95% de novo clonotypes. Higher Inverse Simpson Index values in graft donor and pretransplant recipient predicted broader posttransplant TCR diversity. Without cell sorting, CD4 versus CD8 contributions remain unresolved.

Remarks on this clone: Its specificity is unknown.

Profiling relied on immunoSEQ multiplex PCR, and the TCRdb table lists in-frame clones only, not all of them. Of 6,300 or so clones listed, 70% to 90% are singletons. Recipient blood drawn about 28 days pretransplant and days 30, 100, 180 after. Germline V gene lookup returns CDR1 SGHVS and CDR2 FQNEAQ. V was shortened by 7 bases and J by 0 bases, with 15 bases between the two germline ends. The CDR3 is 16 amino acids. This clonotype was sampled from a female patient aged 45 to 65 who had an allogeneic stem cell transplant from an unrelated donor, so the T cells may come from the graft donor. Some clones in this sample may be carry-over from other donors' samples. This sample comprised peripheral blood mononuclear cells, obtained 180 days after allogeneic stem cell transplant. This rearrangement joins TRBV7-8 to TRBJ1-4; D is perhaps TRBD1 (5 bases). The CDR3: CASTKRGIATNEKLFF. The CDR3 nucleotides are TGTGCCAGCACCAAAAGGGGCATCGCAACTAATGAAAAACTGTTTTTT. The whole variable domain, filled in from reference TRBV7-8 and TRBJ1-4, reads GAGVSQSPRYKVAKRGQDVALRCDPISGHVSLFWYQQALGQGPEFLTYFQNEAQLDKSGLPSDRFFAERPEGSVSTLKIQRTQQEDSAVYLCASTKRGIATNEKLFFGSGTQLSVL.